This section outlines one TCR beta chain sequence together with its context. Its antigen remains unknown. A junction end diverges from the germline sequence, so it may reflect a read error. This sample was included in a study of T cell responses to AZD1222 COVID-19 vaccine. Findings of the study overall: Vaccination with two AZD1222 doses was followed by a rise in Spike-specific TCR breadth and depth. Spike-wide coverage was observed for vaccine-associated CD4 TCRs, with dominant responses at 160-218 and 743-854. Without day 14 samples, only post-peak T cell repertoires were studied. There were mostly white British donors and more females than males, and clonal diversity was possibly underestimated.

TCRdb's copy holds only in-frame clones and misses some; the assay was immunoSEQ multiplex PCR. The repertoire holds 200,000 to 250,000 clones, with around 93% as singletons. CDR1 and CDR2 (germline): ENHRY, SYGVKD. CDR3 size: 11 residues. This receptor was identified in an adult in good health. The material sequenced was peripheral blood, taken on day 0 of MenACWY control vaccination. The chain couples TRBV10-3 to TRBJ1-2; a possible D gene is TRBD1 (6 bases). The CDR3 DNA sequence: TGTGCCATCAGTGATCAGGGGCCCCAATTCTTC. Translation gives CAISDQGPQFF.